In its sample, the clone carrying this T cell receptor beta chain was seen a few times. This entry is derived from a study of control samples from healthy donors and cancer patients. Here immunoSEQ multiplex PCR was the method, and the copy in TCRdb shows in-frame clones only, minus some. The sample has about 50,000 clones, about 90% seen once. Sequences were obtained from PBMCs. The TCR was taken from a man aged 45-65 years with head and neck cancer.

CDR3 coding DNA: TGTGCCAGCAGGGTAGCGGGAGTCATGAACGAGCAGTACTTC. Encoded protein: CASRVAGVMNEQYF. V and J are TRBV28 and TRBJ2-7; 9 positions match TRBD2. Trimming removed 6 bases from V and 5 bases from J; junction bases left unmatched: 8. Germline CDR1 is MDHEN and CDR2 is SYDVKM. The CDR3 loop spans 14 amino acids.